A single sample gave rise to the 21 T cell receptor beta chains below, sequenced in a study of blood T cell repertoires in COVID-19. TCRdb's copy holds only in-frame clones and misses some; the assay was immunoSEQ multiplex PCR. The table records approximately 54,000 clones, roughly 80% of them present only once. Sequencing was carried out using peripheral blood. All receptors come from a woman aged 60-70 years with acute or convalescent COVID-19.

The chain recombines TRBV7-3 with TRBJ1-6, with D possibly being TRBD1 (6 bases). V was clipped by 5 bases and J by 10 bases, with 12 bases between them. Germline CDR1 and CDR2: SGHTA and FQGTGA. The CDR3 contains 13 residues. CDR3 coding DNA: TGTGCCAGCAGCGGGGGCATAGGATCACCCCTCCACTTT. This translates into CASSGGIGSPLHF.

The CDR3 loop reads CSVGLLGSSYEQYF. The CDR3 bases are TGCAGCGTTGGCTTACTGGGGAGCTCCTACGAGCAGTACTTC. V usage is TRBV29-1 and J usage is TRBJ2-7, with a possible D match to TRBD2 (5 bases). From germline, CDR1 is SQVTM and CDR2 ANQGSEA. CDR3 length: 14 amino acids. Trimming shortened V by 4 bases and J by 0 bases, and 13 bases separated the two germline ends.

The V and J genes are TRBV18 and TRBJ2-7; a weak D match, TRBD1 (6 bases). The germline CDR1 and CDR2 sequences are KGHSH and LQKENI. The CDR3 spans 13 residues. The ends were cut back, 3 bases at V and 3 bases at J, with 9 bases in the middle. CDR3 DNA sequence: TGTGCCAGCTCACCGGGACACTTCTACGAGCAGTACTTC. It specifies CASSPGHFYEQYF.

The rearrangement uses TRBV29-1 and TRBJ1-4; a weak D match, TRBD1 (5 bases). The CDR3 runs 15 residues. The germline V gene has CDR1 SQVTM and CDR2 ANQGSEA. Trimming left V 2 bases short and J 7 bases short, with 17 bases between. The CDR3 DNA sequence: TGCAGCGTTGAACTACTGGACAAACCGGGTGAAAAACTGTTTTTT. This translates into CSVELLDKPGEKLFF.

J is TRBJ1-2 and V is TRBV7-2; 7 nucleotides agree with TRBD1. The V segment lost 5 bases and the J segment 7 bases; nucleotides outside the gene matches: 7. Germline CDR1 reads SGHTA; CDR2 reads FQGNSA. This CDR3 comprises 13 residues. The CDR3 region is CASSQTGATGYTF. The CDR3 bases are TGTGCCAGCAGCCAAACAGGGGCAACTGGCTACACCTTC.

This chain joins TRBV28 and TRBJ2-1, with D hard to call. CDR1 is MDHEN, CDR2 SYDVKM, per germline. This CDR3 comprises 11 residues. The germline V and J ends were trimmed by 10 bases and 9 bases, with 13 bases remaining between them. The CDR3 spells CATAVSPEQFF. The CDR3 coding sequence is TGTGCCACCGCCGTTAGCCCTGAGCAGTTCTTC.

J is TRBJ2-3 and V is TRBV28, with TRBD1 identical over 8 bases. CDR1 is MDHEN, CDR2 SYDVKM, per germline. V lost 4 bases to trimming and J lost 0 bases; unmatched junction nucleotides: 6. The length of the CDR3 is 16 residues. CDR3 bases: TGTGCCAGCAGTTCTGCAGGGGGCGGAAGCACAGATACGCAGTATTTT. Translated: CASSSAGGGSTDTQYF.

The chain combines TRBV5-4 with TRBJ2-7; D possibly corresponds to TRBD1 (6 bases). CDR1 SGHNT and CDR2 YYREEE come from the germline V gene (reference sequence). V was cut by 2 bases and J by 7 bases, with 13 bases left in between. The CDR3 sequence is 13 residues long. CDR3 DNA: TGTGCCAGCAGCTTACCAGGGGCAAAGGAGCAGTACTTC. Residues: CASSLPGAKEQYF.

In regard to this clone: This specimen includes other DNA sequences encoding the same CDR3. The rearrangement joins TRBV18 to TRBJ1-1, with D uncertain. The CDR3 covers 13 residues. From germline, CDR1 is KGHSH and CDR2 LQKENI. V was pared by 2 bases and J by 4 bases, with 8 bases between. DNA for the CDR3: TGTGCCAGCTCACCATCACGGGGCACTGAAGCTTTCTTT. It is translated as CASSPSRGTEAFF.

This clone has only one observation. This chain joins TRBV18 and TRBJ1-6, with a tentative D call TRBD1 (5 bases). V shed 0 bases and J shed 10 bases, with 13 bases lying between them. CDR1 is KGHSH, CDR2 LQKENI, per germline. The CDR3 is made up of 15 amino acids. CDR3 amino acids: CASSPPRGRDSPLHF. The DNA of the CDR3 is TGTGCCAGCTCACCACCCAGAGGGAGGGACTCACCCCTCCACTTT. Using reference TRBV18 and TRBJ1-6 for the parts outside the CDR3, the full variable domain is NAGVMQNPRHLVRRRGQEARLRCSPMKGHSHVYWYRQLPEEGLKFMVYLQKENIIDESGMPKERFSAEFPKEGPSILRIQQVVRGDSAAYFCASSPPRGRDSPLHFGNGTRLTVT.

The chain uses TRBV10-3 and TRBJ2-2, with 10 bases lining up with TRBD1. The ends lost 3 bases at V and 5 bases at J; junction bases unmatched: 3. Per the germline V gene, CDR1 is ENHRY and CDR2 is SYGVKD. This CDR3 is 15 amino acids long. This CDR3 is CAISDGQGGTGELFF. CDR3 nucleotides: TGTGCCATCAGTGACGGACAGGGGGGAACCGGGGAGCTGTTTTTT.

The rearrangement joins TRBV3-1 (or the pseudogene TRBV3-2) to TRBJ2-7; 10 bases are a match to TRBD2. This CDR3 comprises 14 residues. The germline V gene encodes CDR1 LGHDT and CDR2 YNNKEL (reference sequence). With 6 bases clipped from V and 3 bases from J, the junction kept 5 bases outside the gene matches. The CDR3 sequence is CASSQLAGIYEQYF. CDR3 nucleotides: TGTGCCAGCAGTCAACTAGCGGGAATCTACGAGCAGTACTTC.

The chain combines TRBV30 with TRBJ1-1, with D possibly matching TRBD1 (5 bases). V was shortened by 2 bases and J by 5 bases, with 12 bases between the two germline ends. Germline assignment: CDR1 GTSNPN and CDR2 SVGIG (reference sequence). The length of the CDR3 is 13 residues. CDR3 loop: CAWSILQATEAFF. The CDR3 DNA sequence: TGTGCCTGGAGTATTTTACAGGCTACTGAAGCTTTCTTT. Variable domain in full (rest from reference TRBV30 and TRBJ1-1): SQTIHQWPATLVQPVGSPLSLECTVEGTSNPNLYWYRQAAGRGLQLLFYSVGIGQISSEVPQNLSASRPQDRQFILSSKKLLLSDSGFYLCAWSILQATEAFFGQGTRLTVV.

J is TRBJ2-7 and V is TRBV10-1; D may be TRBD1 (6 bases). Trimming pared 3 bases from V and 3 bases from J, leaving 9 bases between. The CDR3 sequence is 13 residues long. Germline-derived CDR1 and CDR2 are WNHNN and SYGVQD (reference sequence). CDR3 in amino acids: CASSEGGSYEQYF. The CDR3 bases are TGCGCCAGCAGTGAAGGGGGTAGCTACGAGCAGTACTTC.

This chain links TRBV9 with TRBJ1-5; D gene unclear. V lost 0 bases and J lost 0, with 10 bases in between. The length of the CDR3 is 16 residues. The germline gives CDR1 SGDLS, CDR2 YYNGEE. CDR3 protein: CASSVVSQYSNQPQHF. The DNA of the CDR3 is TGTGCCAGCAGCGTAGTCTCACAGTATAGCAATCAGCCCCAGCATTTT.

The chain is built from TRBV6-1 and TRBJ2-7; D perhaps matches TRBD2 (5 bases). The CDR3 is made up of 14 amino acids. Germline V gene lookup returns CDR1 MNHNS and CDR2 SASEGT. Deletions cut 3 bases from V and 4 bases from J, with 13 bases between. CDR3 bases: TGTGCCAGCAGTGACACGGGAAGGGTATACGAGCAGTACTTC. This translates into CASSDTGRVYEQYF.

The rearrangement joins TRBV3-1 (or the pseudogene TRBV3-2) to TRBJ1-1; 9 bases align to TRBD1. There are 13 residues in the CDR3. Germline assignment: CDR1 LGHDT and CDR2 YNNKEL (reference sequence). V lost 4 bases, J lost 5 bases, and 2 bases stayed unmatched. The CDR3 protein is CASSRDRVTEAFF. CDR3 bases: TGTGCCAGCAGCCGGGACAGGGTGACTGAAGCTTTCTTT.

V is TRBV6-5 and J is TRBJ1-1; D unclear. CDR1 and CDR2 (germline): MNHEY, SVGAGI. The ends were cut back, 8 bases at V and 1 base at J, with 8 bases in the middle. CDR3 length: 12 residues. Here the CDR3 reads CASQRGNTEAFF. CDR3 nucleotide sequence: TGTGCCAGCCAACGGGGGAACACTGAAGCTTTCTTT.

The chain combines TRBV19 with TRBJ1-2; TRBD1 might be the D (6 bases). The ends were cut back, 9 bases at V and 1 base at J, with 18 bases in the middle. Germline-derived CDR1 and CDR2 are LNHDA and SQIVND (reference sequence). The CDR3 is 15 residues long. The CDR3 region is CASQLRTDSNYGYTF. CDR3 bases: TGTGCCAGCCAACTAAGAACGGACAGTAACTATGGCTACACCTTC.

This clone was seen more than once but under ten times. This chain links TRBV5-1 with TRBJ1-5; the D gene is possibly TRBD1 (6 bases). Germline CDR1 reads SGHRS; CDR2 reads YFSETQ. This CDR3 spans 15 amino acids. V lost 0 bases to trimming and J lost 3 bases, with 10 bases between them. The CDR3: CASSLGGQTNQPQHF. CDR3 sequence (DNA): TGCGCCAGCAGCTTGGGCGGACAGACCAATCAGCCCCAGCATTTT.

This clone occurred once. This chain joins TRBV5-4 and TRBJ1-1; the D is unclear. This CDR3 has 14 residues. Germline V gene sequence: CDR1 SGHNT, CDR2 YYREEE (reference sequence). V lost 6 bases and J 2 bases, leaving 14 bases between the germline ends. The CDR3 spells CASNRRSDNTEAFF. CDR3 bases: TGTGCCAGCAACCGGAGGTCAGACAACACTGAAGCTTTCTTT.